These T cell receptor beta chains were read from a single sample in a study of blood T cell repertoires in COVID-19. Profiled with immunoSEQ multiplex PCR; TCRdb holds only in-frame clones, not every one. In the table there are 150,000 or so clones, 81% of which are singletons. The material sequenced was peripheral blood. The receptors were sampled from a human donor with acute or convalescent COVID-19. The donor label of this sample is uncertain. Both conserved end residues are part of each CDR3. The D gene is left open where the match is weak. Clone size appears in some rows only: once, few, many, or a class for an expanded clone.

d_call: .; j_call: TRBJ2-7; v_call: TRBV6-5; clone_size: .; cdr3_nt: TGTGCCAGCAGTTACTCCCACTACTCCTACGAGCAGTACTTC; cdr3_aa: CASSYSHYSYEQYF
d_call: .; j_call: TRBJ1-2; v_call: TRBV7-8; clone_size: .; cdr3_nt: TGTGCCAGCAGCTTAGGCAGGGGACCGAACTATGGCTACACCTTC; cdr3_aa: CASSLGRGPNYGYTF
d_call: .; j_call: TRBJ2-2; v_call: TRBV7-9; clone_size: .; cdr3_nt: TGTGCCAGCAGCCGGGACACCTCCACCGGGGAGCTGTTTTTT; cdr3_aa: CASSRDTSTGELFF
d_call: .; j_call: TRBJ1-3; v_call: TRBV19; clone_size: .; cdr3_nt: TGTGCCAGTAATCCCCTGGGGGGGACGGCTGGAAACACCATATATTTT; cdr3_aa: CASNPLGGTAGNTIYF
d_call: TRBD2; j_call: TRBJ2-7; v_call: TRBV3-1/TRBV3-2; clone_size: .; cdr3_nt: TGTGCCAGCAGCCAAAGCGGGGGGGCCCCCTACGAGCAGTACTTC; cdr3_aa: CASSQSGGAPYEQYF
d_call: .; j_call: TRBJ2-6; v_call: TRBV10-1; clone_size: .; cdr3_nt: TGCGCCAGCGGAGGGGCCGCTTTC; cdr3_aa: CASGGAAF
d_call: TRBD1; j_call: TRBJ2-1; v_call: TRBV9; clone_size: .; cdr3_nt: TGTGCCAGCAGCGTAGGCCCGACAGGGTCCAATGAGCAGTTCTTC; cdr3_aa: CASSVGPTGSNEQFF
d_call: TRBD1; j_call: TRBJ1-2; v_call: TRBV3-1/TRBV3-2; clone_size: .; cdr3_nt: TGTGCCAGCAGCCAAGGACAGGGGGGAGGCTACACCTTC; cdr3_aa: CASSQGQGGGYTF
d_call: TRBD1; j_call: TRBJ2-2; v_call: TRBV12-3/TRBV12-4; clone_size: .; cdr3_nt: TGTGCCAGCAGCGCACAGGGGGACGGGGAGCTGTTTTTT; cdr3_aa: CASSAQGDGELFF
d_call: .; j_call: TRBJ1-6; v_call: TRBV30; clone_size: few; cdr3_nt: TGTGCCCGGGACATTGGGGGAAATTCACCCCTCCACTTT; cdr3_aa: CARDIGGNSPLHF
d_call: TRBD2; j_call: TRBJ2-5; v_call: TRBV3-1/TRBV3-2; clone_size: .; cdr3_nt: TGTGCCAGCAGCCAAGTGGGGACTAGCTTTTTGTACCAAGAGACCCAGTACTTC; cdr3_aa: CASSQVGTSFLYQETQYF
d_call: .; j_call: TRBJ2-7; v_call: TRBV14; clone_size: .; cdr3_nt: TGTGCCAGCAGCCAAGACGGTGGTTACGAGCAGTACTTC; cdr3_aa: CASSQDGGYEQYF
d_call: TRBD1; j_call: TRBJ2-3; v_call: TRBV10-3; clone_size: .; cdr3_nt: TGTGCCATCGCTCCGACAGGGGGCGGGTCAGATACGCAGTATTTT; cdr3_aa: CAIAPTGGGSDTQYF
d_call: .; j_call: TRBJ1-2; v_call: TRBV7-9; clone_size: few; cdr3_nt: TGTGCCAGCAGCTTAGATGACACCAAGAACTATGGCTACACCTTC; cdr3_aa: CASSLDDTKNYGYTF
d_call: TRBD1; j_call: TRBJ1-3; v_call: TRBV19; clone_size: .; cdr3_nt: TGTGCCAGTACCCGACGGGACAGGCAAAACACCATATATTTT; cdr3_aa: CASTRRDRQNTIYF
d_call: TRBD2; j_call: TRBJ2-5; v_call: TRBV24-1; clone_size: .; cdr3_nt: TGTGCCACCAGTGATCCTAGCGGGGGGGCAGGAGAGACCCAGTACTTC; cdr3_aa: CATSDPSGGAGETQYF
d_call: TRBD1; j_call: TRBJ1-1; v_call: TRBV9; clone_size: .; cdr3_nt: TGTGCCAGCAGCGCCAGACAGGGGTCGGCCACTGAAGCTTTCTTT; cdr3_aa: CASSARQGSATEAFF
d_call: .; j_call: TRBJ1-1; v_call: TRBV6-5; clone_size: .; cdr3_nt: TGTGCCATATTCCTCCGCCGGGGGGAGAACACTGAAGCTTTCTTT; cdr3_aa: CAIFLRRGENTEAFF
d_call: TRBD1; j_call: TRBJ2-5; v_call: TRBV6-5; clone_size: .; cdr3_nt: TGTGCCAGCAGTTCCGGACAGGGGGGTGAGACCCAGTACTTC; cdr3_aa: CASSSGQGGETQYF
d_call: .; j_call: TRBJ2-1; v_call: TRBV15; clone_size: .; cdr3_nt: TGTGCCACCAGCAGAGTCGGGGGTATCAATGAGCAGTTCTTC; cdr3_aa: CATSRVGGINEQFF
d_call: .; j_call: TRBJ1-1; v_call: TRBV20-1; clone_size: .; cdr3_nt: TGCAGTGCCCTCGGGTATCCTGAAGCTTTCTTT; cdr3_aa: CSALGYPEAFF
d_call: .; j_call: TRBJ2-7; v_call: TRBV5-1; clone_size: once; cdr3_nt: TGCGCCAGCGGACAACAGGGCTCCTACGAGCAGTACTTC; cdr3_aa: CASGQQGSYEQYF
d_call: .; j_call: TRBJ2-7; v_call: TRBV3-1/TRBV3-2; clone_size: .; cdr3_nt: TGTGCCAGCAGCGACGGGCTAGCCTCGTCCCACGAGCAGTACTTC; cdr3_aa: CASSDGLASSHEQYF
d_call: TRBD1; j_call: TRBJ2-7; v_call: TRBV18; clone_size: many; cdr3_nt: TGTGCCAGCTCATGGGGGACAGGGCCCGACTACGAGCAGTACTTC; cdr3_aa: CASSWGTGPDYEQYF
d_call: TRBD1; j_call: TRBJ1-5; v_call: TRBV6-5; clone_size: .; cdr3_nt: TGTGCCAGCAGCTTAGACAGGGGCAATCAGCCCCAGCATTTT; cdr3_aa: CASSLDRGNQPQHF
d_call: .; j_call: TRBJ2-3; v_call: TRBV10-3; clone_size: once; cdr3_nt: TGTGCCATCAGTGGCGGGGCCGGGAAGAGCACAGATACGCAGTATTTT; cdr3_aa: CAISGGAGKSTDTQYF
d_call: TRBD2; j_call: TRBJ2-5; v_call: TRBV11-2; clone_size: .; cdr3_nt: TGTGCCAGCAGCTATGGGGGAGGGGCCCAGTACTTC; cdr3_aa: CASSYGGGAQYF
d_call: .; j_call: TRBJ1-4; v_call: TRBV5-6; clone_size: .; cdr3_nt: TGTGCCAGCAGCCCCCGGGGGGGAACTAATGAAAAACTGTTTTTT; cdr3_aa: CASSPRGGTNEKLFF
d_call: TRBD1; j_call: TRBJ1-5; v_call: TRBV6-1; clone_size: once; cdr3_nt: TGTGCCAGCAGTGGCCCAGGGGGCCCCCCGGACAATCAGCCCCAGCATTTT; cdr3_aa: CASSGPGGPPDNQPQHF
d_call: .; j_call: TRBJ1-6; v_call: TRBV21-1; clone_size: .; cdr3_nt: TGTGCCAGCAGCAAATCCCCGGGACAGGGCCCCTATAATTCACCCCTCCACTTT; cdr3_aa: CASSKSPGQGPYNSPLHF
d_call: TRBD1; j_call: TRBJ1-2; v_call: TRBV5-1; clone_size: .; cdr3_nt: TGCGCCAGCAGCCTCGACAGGGGACGTTTTGAAGGCTACACCTTC; cdr3_aa: CASSLDRGRFEGYTF
d_call: .; j_call: TRBJ1-1; v_call: TRBV18; clone_size: few; cdr3_nt: TGTGCCAGCTCACCACCTGAGGGAAGGACTGAAGCTTTCTTT; cdr3_aa: CASSPPEGRTEAFF
d_call: TRBD1; j_call: TRBJ2-1; v_call: TRBV30; clone_size: .; cdr3_nt: TGTGCCTGGAGCCAGGGGGCCGGCAATGAGCAGTTCTTC; cdr3_aa: CAWSQGAGNEQFF
d_call: TRBD1; j_call: TRBJ2-4; v_call: TRBV5-1; clone_size: .; cdr3_nt: TGCGCCAGCAGCTTGGGGGGACAGCACAACATTCAGTACTTC; cdr3_aa: CASSLGGQHNIQYF
d_call: .; j_call: TRBJ1-4; v_call: TRBV4-1; clone_size: .; cdr3_nt: TGCGCCAGCAGCCAAGGGGTTGGCCAGGGTTATGAAAAACTGTTTTTT; cdr3_aa: CASSQGVGQGYEKLFF
d_call: .; j_call: TRBJ1-6; v_call: TRBV30; clone_size: .; cdr3_nt: TGTGCCTGGAGTGCCTCGCTGAGCTCCTATAATTCACCCCTCCACTTT; cdr3_aa: CAWSASLSSYNSPLHF
d_call: .; j_call: TRBJ1-2; v_call: TRBV20-1; clone_size: .; cdr3_nt: TGCAGTGCTAGTACAGGACCCCGGAACGGCTACACCTTC; cdr3_aa: CSASTGPRNGYTF
d_call: .; j_call: TRBJ2-5; v_call: TRBV2; clone_size: .; cdr3_nt: TGTGCCAGCAGTGATCCGGGGGAGACCCAGTACTTC; cdr3_aa: CASSDPGETQYF